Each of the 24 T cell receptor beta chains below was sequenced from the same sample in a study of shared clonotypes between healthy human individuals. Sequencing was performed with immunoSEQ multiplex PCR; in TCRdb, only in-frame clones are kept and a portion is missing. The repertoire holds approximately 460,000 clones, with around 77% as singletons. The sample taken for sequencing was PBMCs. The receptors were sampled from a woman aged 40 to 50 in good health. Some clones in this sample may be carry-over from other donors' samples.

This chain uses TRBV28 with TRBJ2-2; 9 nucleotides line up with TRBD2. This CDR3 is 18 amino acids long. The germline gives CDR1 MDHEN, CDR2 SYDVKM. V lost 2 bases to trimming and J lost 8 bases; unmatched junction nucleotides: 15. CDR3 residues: CASSLLHAVLAGRGELFF. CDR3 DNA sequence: TGTGCCAGCAGTTTACTGCATGCGGTTCTAGCGGGAAGGGGGGAGCTGTTTTTT. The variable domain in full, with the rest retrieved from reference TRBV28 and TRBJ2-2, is DVKVTQSSRYLVKRTGEKVFLECVQDMDHENMFWYRQDPGLGLRLIYFSYDVKMKEKGDIPEGYSVSREKKERFSLILESASTNQTSMYLCASSLLHAVLAGRGELFFGEGSRLTVL.

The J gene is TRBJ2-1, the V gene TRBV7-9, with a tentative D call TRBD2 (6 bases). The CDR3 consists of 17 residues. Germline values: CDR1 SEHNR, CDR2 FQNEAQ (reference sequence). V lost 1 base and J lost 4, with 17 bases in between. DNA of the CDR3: TGTGCCAGCAGCTTAGTAGGTCTTGCGGGATTTTACAATGAGCAGTTCTTC. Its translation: CASSLVGLAGFYNEQFF.

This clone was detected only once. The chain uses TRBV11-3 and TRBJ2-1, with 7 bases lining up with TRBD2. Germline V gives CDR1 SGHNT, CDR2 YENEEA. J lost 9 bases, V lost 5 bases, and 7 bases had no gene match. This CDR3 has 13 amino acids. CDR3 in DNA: TGTGCCAGCAGCCCGGGAGGTGGCAGTGAGCAGTTCTTC. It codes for CASSPGGGSEQFF.

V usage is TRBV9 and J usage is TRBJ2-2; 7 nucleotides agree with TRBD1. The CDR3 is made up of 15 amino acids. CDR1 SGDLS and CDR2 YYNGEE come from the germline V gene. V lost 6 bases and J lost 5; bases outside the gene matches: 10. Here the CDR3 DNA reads TGTGCCAGCAATTCTCGGACAGGAGAGACCGGGGAGCTGTTTTTT. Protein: CASNSRTGETGELFF.

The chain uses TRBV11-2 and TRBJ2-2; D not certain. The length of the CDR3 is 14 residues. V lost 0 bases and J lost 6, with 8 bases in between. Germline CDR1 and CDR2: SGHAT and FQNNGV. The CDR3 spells CASSLDSVSGELFF. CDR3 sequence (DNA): TGTGCCAGCAGCTTAGATTCGGTATCCGGGGAGCTGTTTTTT.

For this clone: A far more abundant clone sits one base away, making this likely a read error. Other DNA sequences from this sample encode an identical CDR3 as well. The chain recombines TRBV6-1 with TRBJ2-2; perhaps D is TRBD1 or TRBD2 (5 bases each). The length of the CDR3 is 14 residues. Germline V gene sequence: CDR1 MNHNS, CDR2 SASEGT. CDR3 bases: TGTGCCAGCAGTGAAGTTGCGGACACCGGGGAGCTGTTTTTC. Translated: CASSEVADTGELFF.

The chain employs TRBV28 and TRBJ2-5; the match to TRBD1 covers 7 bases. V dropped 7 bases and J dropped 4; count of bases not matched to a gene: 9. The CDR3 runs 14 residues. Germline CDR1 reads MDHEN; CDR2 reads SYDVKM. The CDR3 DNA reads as TGTGCCAGCATTCCACAGGGGAGTTTAGAGACCCAGTACTTC. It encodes CASIPQGSLETQYF.

CDR3 protein: CATSRGRGGVTQYF. DNA for the CDR3: TGTGCCACCTCACGCGGGAGGGGTGGTGTGACCCAGTACTTC. This chain joins TRBV13 and TRBJ2-5, with 9 bases fitting TRBD2. Germline lookup yields CDR1 PRHDT and CDR2 FYEKMQ (reference sequence). Losses at the gene ends were 10 bases for V and 7 bases for J; bases not matched to a gene: 13. CDR3 length: 14 amino acids. The entire variable domain, with the rest obtained from reference TRBV13 and TRBJ2-5, is as follows: AAGVIQSPRHLIKEKRETATLKCYPIPRHDTVYWYQQGPGQDPQFLISFYEKMQSDKGSIPDRFSAQQFSDYHSELNMSSLELGDSALYFCATSRGRGGVTQYFGPGTRLLVL.

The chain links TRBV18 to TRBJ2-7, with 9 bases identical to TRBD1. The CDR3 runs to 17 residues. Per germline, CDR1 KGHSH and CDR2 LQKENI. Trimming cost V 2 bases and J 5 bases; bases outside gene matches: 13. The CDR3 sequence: CASSPMAAGTGGDEQYF. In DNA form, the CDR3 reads TGTGCCAGCTCACCAATGGCTGCAGGAACAGGGGGCGACGAGCAGTACTTC.

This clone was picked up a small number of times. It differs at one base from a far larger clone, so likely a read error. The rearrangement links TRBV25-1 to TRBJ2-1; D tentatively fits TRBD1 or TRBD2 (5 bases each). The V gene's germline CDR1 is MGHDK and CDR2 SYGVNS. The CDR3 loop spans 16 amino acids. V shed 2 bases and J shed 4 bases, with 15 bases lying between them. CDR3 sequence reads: CASSEHGDQTYNEQFF. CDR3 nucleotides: TGTGCCAGCAGTGAACACGGGGACCAAACGTACAATGAGCAGTTCTTC.

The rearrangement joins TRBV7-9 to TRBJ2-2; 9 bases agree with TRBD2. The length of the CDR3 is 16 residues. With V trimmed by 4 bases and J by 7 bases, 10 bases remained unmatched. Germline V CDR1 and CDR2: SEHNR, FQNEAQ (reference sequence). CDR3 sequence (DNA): TGTGCCAGCAGCTCCGCGGTTAGCGGGAGATTCGGGGAGCTGTTTTTT. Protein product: CASSSAVSGRFGELFF. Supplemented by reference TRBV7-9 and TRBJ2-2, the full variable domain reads DTGVSQNPRHKITKRGQNVTFRCDPISEHNRLYWYRQTLGQGPEFLTYFQNEAQLEKSRLLSDRFSAERPKGSFSTLEIQRTEQGDSAMYLCASSSAVSGRFGELFFGEGSRLTVL.

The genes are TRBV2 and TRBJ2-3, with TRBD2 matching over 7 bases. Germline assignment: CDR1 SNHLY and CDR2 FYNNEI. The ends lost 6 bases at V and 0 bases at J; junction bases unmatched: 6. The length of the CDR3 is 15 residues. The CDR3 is CASRAQGGSTDTQYF. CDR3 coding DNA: TGTGCCAGCAGAGCGCAGGGAGGGAGCACAGATACGCAGTATTTT.

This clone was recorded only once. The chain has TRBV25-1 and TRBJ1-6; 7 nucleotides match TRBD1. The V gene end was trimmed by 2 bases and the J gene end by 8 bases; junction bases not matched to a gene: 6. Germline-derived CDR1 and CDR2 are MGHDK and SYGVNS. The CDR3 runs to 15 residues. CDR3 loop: CASSEVDRDHSPLHF. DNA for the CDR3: TGTGCCAGCAGTGAAGTCGACAGGGACCATTCACCCCTCCACTTT.

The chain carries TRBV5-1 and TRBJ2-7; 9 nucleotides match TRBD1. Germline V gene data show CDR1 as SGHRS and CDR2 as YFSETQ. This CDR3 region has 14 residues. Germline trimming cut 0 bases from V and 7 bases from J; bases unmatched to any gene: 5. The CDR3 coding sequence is TGCGCCAGCAGCTTGGAACAGGGGGCGGGTGAGCAGTACTTC. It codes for CASSLEQGAGEQYF. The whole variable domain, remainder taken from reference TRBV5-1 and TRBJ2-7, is KAGVTQTPRYLIKTRGQQVTLSCSPISGHRSVSWYQQTPGQGLQFLFEYFSETQRNKGNFPGRFSGRQFSNSRSEMNVSTLELGDSALYLCASSLEQGAGEQYFGPGTRLTVT.

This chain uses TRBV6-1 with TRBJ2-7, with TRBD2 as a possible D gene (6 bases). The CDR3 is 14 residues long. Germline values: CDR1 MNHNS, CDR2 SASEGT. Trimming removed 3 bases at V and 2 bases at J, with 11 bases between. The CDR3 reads CASSDGTDPYEQYF. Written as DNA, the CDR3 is TGTGCCAGCAGTGATGGGACTGACCCCTACGAGCAGTACTTC.

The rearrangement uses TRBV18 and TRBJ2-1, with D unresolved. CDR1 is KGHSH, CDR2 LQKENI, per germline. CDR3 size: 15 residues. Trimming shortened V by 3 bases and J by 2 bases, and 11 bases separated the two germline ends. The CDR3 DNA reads TGTGCCAGCTCACCCCTGGGCGTGGCCTACAATGAGCAGTTCTTC. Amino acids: CASSPLGVAYNEQFF.

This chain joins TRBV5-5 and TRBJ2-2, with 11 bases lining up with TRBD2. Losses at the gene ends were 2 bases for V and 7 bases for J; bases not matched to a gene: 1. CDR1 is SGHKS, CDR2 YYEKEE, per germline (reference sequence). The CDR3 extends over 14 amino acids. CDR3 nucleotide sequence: TGTGCCAGCAGCTTACTAGCGGGAGTCGGGGAGCTGTTTTTT. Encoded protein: CASSLLAGVGELFF.

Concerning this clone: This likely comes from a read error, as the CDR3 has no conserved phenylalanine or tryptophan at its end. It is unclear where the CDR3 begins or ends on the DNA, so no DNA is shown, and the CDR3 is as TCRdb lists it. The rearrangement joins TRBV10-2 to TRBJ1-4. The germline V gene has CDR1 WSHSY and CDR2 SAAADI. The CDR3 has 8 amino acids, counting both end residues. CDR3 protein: CASSRTAR.

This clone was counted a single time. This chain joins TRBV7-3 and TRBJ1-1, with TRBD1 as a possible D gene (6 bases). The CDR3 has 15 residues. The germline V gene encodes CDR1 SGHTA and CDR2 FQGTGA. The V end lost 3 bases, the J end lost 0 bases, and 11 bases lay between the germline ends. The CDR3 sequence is CASSLGGAMNTEAFF. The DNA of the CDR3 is TGTGCCAGCAGCTTGGGGGGCGCCATGAACACTGAAGCTTTCTTT.

The CDR3 sequence: CASSVGLTGLNTGELFF. The CDR3 DNA sequence: TGTGCCAGCAGTGTGGGCTTGACAGGATTAAACACCGGGGAGCTGTTTTTT. The rearrangement joins TRBV2 to TRBJ2-2; a possible D gene is TRBD1 (6 bases). Germline assignment: CDR1 SNHLY and CDR2 FYNNEI. This CDR3 comprises 17 residues. The ends were cut back, 4 bases at V and 2 bases at J, with 17 bases in the middle.

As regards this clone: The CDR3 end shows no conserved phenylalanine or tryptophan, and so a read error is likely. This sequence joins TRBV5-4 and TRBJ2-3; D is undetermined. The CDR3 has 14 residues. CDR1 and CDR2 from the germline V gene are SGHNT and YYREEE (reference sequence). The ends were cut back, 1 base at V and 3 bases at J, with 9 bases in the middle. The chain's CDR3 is CASSLRTMTDTQYS. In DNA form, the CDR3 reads TGTGCCAGCAGCTTGAGAACTATGACAGATACGCAGTATTCT.

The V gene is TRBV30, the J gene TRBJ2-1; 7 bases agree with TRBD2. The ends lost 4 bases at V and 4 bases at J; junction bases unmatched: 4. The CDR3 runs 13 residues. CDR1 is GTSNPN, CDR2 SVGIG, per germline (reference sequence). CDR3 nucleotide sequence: TGTGCCTGGACAGCGGGAATATACAATGAGCAGTTCTTC. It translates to CAWTAGIYNEQFF. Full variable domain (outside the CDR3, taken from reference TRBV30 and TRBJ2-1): SQTIHQWPATLVQPVGSPLSLECTVEGTSNPNLYWYRQAAGRGLQLLFYSVGIGQISSEVPQNLSASRPQDRQFILSSKKLLLSDSGFYLCAWTAGIYNEQFFGPGTRLTVL.

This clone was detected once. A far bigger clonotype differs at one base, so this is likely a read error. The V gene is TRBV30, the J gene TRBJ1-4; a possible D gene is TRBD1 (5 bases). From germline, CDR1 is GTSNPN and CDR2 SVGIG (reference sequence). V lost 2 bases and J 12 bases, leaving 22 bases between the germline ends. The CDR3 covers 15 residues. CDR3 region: CAWSLSGTSRGELFF. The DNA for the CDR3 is TGTGCCTGGAGTCTTTCCGGAACCTCAAGGGGAGAACTGTTTTTT.

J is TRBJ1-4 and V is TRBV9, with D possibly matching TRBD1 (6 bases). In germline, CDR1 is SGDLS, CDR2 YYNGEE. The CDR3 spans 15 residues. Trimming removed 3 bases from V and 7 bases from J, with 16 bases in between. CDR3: CASSEPRGHGEKLFF. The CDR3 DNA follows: TGTGCCAGCAGCGAACCACGGGGGCATGGTGAAAAACTGTTTTTT.